The 3 T cell receptor beta chains below were found in one sample sequenced in a study of cytomegalovirus exposure and HLA in healthy donors. This PCR relied on a set of 60 Vbeta primers and 13 Jbeta primers. Assay used: immunoSEQ multiplex PCR; TCRdb lists only in-frame clones, some missing. Of some 160,000 clones in the sample, approximately 80% are singletons; the top ten hold around 2.2%. Source material: PBMCs. These receptors all stem from a man aged 50 to 60 in good health and CMV-seropositive.

The chain joins TRBV19 to TRBJ2-1; 9 nucleotides line up with TRBD1. With 2 bases clipped from V and 4 bases from J, the junction kept 6 bases outside the gene matches. Germline V CDR1 and CDR2: LNHDA, SQIVND (reference sequence). The CDR3 consists of 16 residues. CDR3 sequence (DNA): TGTGCCAGTAGTATACGACGGGACAGGGCATACAATGAGCAGTTCTTC. This gives the protein CASSIRRDRAYNEQFF. The full variable domain, completed using reference TRBV19 and TRBJ2-1, is DGGITQSPKYLFRKEGQNVTLSCEQNLNHDAMYWYRQDPGQGLRLIYYSQIVNDFQKGDIAEGYSVSREKKESFPLTVTSAQKNPTAFYLCASSIRRDRAYNEQFFGPGTRLTVL.

The rearrangement joins TRBV7-9 to TRBJ2-5, with 9 bases lining up with TRBD2. CDR1 and CDR2 from the germline V gene are SEHNR and FQNEAQ (reference sequence). The CDR3 has 18 residues. V lost 1 base to trimming and J lost 3 bases; unmatched junction nucleotides: 12. The CDR3 spells CASSLVVWASGAKETQYF. The CDR3 coding sequence is TGTGCCAGCAGCTTAGTGGTTTGGGCTAGCGGGGCTAAAGAGACCCAGTACTTC.

The V call is TRBV2, the J call TRBJ2-5; D ambiguous. V lost 4 bases and J lost 1, with 7 bases in between. Per the germline V gene, CDR1 is SNHLY and CDR2 is FYNNEI. CDR3 length: 13 residues. CDR3 protein: CASSGGSQETQYF. CDR3 nucleotides: TGTGCCAGCAGTGGAGGCAGCCAAGAGACCCAGTACTTC.